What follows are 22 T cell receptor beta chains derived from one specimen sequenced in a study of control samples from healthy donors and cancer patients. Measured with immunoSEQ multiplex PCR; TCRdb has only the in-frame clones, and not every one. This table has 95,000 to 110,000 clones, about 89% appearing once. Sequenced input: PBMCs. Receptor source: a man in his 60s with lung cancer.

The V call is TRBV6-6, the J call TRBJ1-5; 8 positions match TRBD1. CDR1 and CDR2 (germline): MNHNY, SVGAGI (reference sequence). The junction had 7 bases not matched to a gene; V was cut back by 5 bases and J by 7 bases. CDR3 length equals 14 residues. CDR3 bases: TGTGCCAGCAGTACAGGACAGGGAGAGCAGCCCCAGCATTTT. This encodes CASSTGQGEQPQHF.

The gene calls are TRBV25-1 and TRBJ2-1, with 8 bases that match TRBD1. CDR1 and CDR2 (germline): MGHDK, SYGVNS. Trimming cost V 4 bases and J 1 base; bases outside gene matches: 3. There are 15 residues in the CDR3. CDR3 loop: CASSAWTGSYNEQFF. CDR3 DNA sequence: TGTGCCAGCAGTGCGTGGACAGGGTCCTACAATGAGCAGTTCTTC.

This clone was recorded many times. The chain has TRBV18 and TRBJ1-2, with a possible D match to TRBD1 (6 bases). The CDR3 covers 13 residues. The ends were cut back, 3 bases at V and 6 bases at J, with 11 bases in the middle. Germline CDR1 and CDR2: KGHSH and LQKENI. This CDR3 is CASSPTGQDGYTF. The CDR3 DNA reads TGTGCCAGCTCACCCACAGGGCAAGATGGCTACACCTTC.

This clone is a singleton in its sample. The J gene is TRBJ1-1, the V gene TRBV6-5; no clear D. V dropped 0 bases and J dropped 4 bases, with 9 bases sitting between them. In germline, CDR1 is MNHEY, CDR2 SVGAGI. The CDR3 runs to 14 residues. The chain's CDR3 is CASSYSWGSTEAFF. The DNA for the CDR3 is TGTGCCAGCAGTTACTCTTGGGGAAGCACTGAAGCTTTCTTT.

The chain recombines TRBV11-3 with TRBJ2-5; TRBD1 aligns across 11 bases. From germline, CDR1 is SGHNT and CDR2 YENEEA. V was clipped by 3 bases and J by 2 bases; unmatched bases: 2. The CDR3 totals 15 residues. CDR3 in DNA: TGTGCCAGCAGCTTCGGGGACAGGGGGCAAGAGACCCAGTACTTC. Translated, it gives CASSFGDRGQETQYF.

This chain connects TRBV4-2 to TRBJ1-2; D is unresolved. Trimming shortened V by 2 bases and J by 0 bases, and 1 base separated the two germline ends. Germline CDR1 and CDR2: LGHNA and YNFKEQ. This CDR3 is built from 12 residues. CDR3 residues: CASSQPNYGYTF. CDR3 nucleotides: TGTGCCAGCAGCCAACCTAACTATGGCTACACCTTC.

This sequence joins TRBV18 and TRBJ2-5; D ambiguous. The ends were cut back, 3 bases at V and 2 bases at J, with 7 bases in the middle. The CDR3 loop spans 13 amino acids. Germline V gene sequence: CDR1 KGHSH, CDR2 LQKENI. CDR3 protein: CASSPYYQETQYF. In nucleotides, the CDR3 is TGTGCCAGCTCACCTTATTATCAAGAGACCCAGTACTTC. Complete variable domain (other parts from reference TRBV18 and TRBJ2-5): NAGVMQNPRHLVRRRGQEARLRCSPMKGHSHVYWYRQLPEEGLKFMVYLQKENIIDESGMPKERFSAEFPKEGPSILRIQQVVRGDSAAYFCASSPYYQETQYFGPGTRLLVL.

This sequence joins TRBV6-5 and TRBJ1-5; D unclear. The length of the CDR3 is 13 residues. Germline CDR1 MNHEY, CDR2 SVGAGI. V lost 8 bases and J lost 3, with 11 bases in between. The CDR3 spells CASGRYINQPQHF. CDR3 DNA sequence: TGTGCCAGCGGGCGATATATCAATCAGCCCCAGCATTTT.

CDR3 bases: TGCGCCAGCAGCTTGGGAGAGGGTGGTCAGCCCCAGCATTTT. Translated, it gives CASSLGEGGQPQHF. This chain connects TRBV5-1 to TRBJ1-5; no clear D. Germline V CDR1 and CDR2: SGHRS, YFSETQ. The germline V and J ends were trimmed by 0 bases and 6 bases, with 10 bases remaining between them. This CDR3 is built from 14 residues.

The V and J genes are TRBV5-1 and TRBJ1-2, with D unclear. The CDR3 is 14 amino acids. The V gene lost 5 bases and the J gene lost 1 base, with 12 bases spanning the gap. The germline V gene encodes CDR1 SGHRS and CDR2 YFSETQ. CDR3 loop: CASSSDPINYGYTF. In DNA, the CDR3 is TGCGCCAGCAGTTCTGACCCAATTAACTATGGCTACACCTTC. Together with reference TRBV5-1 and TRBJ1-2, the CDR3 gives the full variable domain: KAGVTQTPRYLIKTRGQQVTLSCSPISGHRSVSWYQQTPGQGLQFLFEYFSETQRNKGNFPGRFSGRQFSNSRSEMNVSTLELGDSALYLCASSSDPINYGYTFGSGTRLTVV.

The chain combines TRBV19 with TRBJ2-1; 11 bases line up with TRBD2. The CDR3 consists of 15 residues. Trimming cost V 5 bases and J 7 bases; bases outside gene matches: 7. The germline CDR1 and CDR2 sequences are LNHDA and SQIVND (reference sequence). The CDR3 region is CASSVTSGGGNEQFF. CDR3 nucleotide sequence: TGTGCCAGTAGTGTCACTAGCGGGGGTGGGAATGAGCAGTTCTTC.

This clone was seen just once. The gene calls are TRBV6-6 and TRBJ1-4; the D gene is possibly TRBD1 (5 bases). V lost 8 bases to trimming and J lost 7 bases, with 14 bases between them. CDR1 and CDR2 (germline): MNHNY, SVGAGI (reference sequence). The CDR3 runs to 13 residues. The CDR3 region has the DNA TGTGCCAGCCGAAGGGGCCACGGTGAAAAACTGTTTTTT. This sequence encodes CASRRGHGEKLFF.

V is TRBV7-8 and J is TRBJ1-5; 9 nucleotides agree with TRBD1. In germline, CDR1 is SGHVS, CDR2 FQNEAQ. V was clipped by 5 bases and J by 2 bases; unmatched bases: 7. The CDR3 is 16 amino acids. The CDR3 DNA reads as TGTGCCAGCAGCCCCTGGACAGGGGAGGGCAATCAGCCCCAGCATTTT. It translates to CASSPWTGEGNQPQHF. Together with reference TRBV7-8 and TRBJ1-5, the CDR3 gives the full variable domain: GAGVSQSPRYKVAKRGQDVALRCDPISGHVSLFWYQQALGQGPEFLTYFQNEAQLDKSGLPSDRFFAERPEGSVSTLKIQRTQQEDSAVYLCASSPWTGEGNQPQHFGDGTRLSIL.

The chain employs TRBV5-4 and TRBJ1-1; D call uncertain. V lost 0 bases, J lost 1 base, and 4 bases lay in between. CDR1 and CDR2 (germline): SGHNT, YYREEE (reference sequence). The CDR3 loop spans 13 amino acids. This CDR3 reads CASSLDRNTEAFF. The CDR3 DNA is TGTGCCAGCAGCTTGGACAGGAACACTGAAGCTTTCTTT.

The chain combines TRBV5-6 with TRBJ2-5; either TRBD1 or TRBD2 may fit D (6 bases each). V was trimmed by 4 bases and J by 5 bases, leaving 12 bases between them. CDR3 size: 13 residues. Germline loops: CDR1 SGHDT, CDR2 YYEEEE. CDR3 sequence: CASSALGGETQYF. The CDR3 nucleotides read TGTGCCAGCAGCGCCTTAGGGGGGGAGACCCAGTACTTC.

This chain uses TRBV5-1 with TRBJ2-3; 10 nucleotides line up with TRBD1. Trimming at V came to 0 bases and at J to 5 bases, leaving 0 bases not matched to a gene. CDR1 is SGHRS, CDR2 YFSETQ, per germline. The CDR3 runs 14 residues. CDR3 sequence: CASSLGDRGDTQYF. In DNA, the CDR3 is TGCGCCAGCAGCTTGGGGGACAGGGGAGATACGCAGTATTTT. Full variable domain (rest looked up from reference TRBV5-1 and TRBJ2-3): KAGVTQTPRYLIKTRGQQVTLSCSPISGHRSVSWYQQTPGQGLQFLFEYFSETQRNKGNFPGRFSGRQFSNSRSEMNVSTLELGDSALYLCASSLGDRGDTQYFGPGTRLTVL.

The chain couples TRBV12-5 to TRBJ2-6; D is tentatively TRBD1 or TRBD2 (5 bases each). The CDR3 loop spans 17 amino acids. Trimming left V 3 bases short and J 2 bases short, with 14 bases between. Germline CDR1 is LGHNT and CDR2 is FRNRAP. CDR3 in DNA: TGTGCTAGTGGTTTTGTTCCCCAGGGAGCTGGGGCCAACGTCCTGACTTTC. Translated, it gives CASGFVPQGAGANVLTF.

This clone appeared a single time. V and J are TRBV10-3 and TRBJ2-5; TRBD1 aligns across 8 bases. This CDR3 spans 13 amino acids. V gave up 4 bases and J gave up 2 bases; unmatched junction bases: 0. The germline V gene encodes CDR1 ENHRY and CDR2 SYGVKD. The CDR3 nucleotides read TGTGCCATCAGTGGGGACAGGCAAGAGACCCAGTACTTC. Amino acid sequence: CAISGDRQETQYF.

Here the CDR3 reads CASTTGQLMNTEAFF. In DNA, the CDR3 is TGTGCCAGTACGACCGGACAGCTAATGAACACTGAAGCTTTCTTT. This sequence joins TRBV19 and TRBJ1-1, with D perhaps TRBD1 (6 bases). V was trimmed by 7 bases and J by 0 bases, leaving 15 bases between them. Germline V CDR1 and CDR2: LNHDA, SQIVND (reference sequence). The CDR3 totals 15 residues.

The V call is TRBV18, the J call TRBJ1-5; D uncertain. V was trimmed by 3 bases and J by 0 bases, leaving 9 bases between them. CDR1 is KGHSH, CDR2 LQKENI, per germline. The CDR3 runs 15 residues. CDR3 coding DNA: TGTGCCAGCTCACCTGCAGCGGATAGCAATCAGCCCCAGCATTTT. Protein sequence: CASSPAADSNQPQHF.

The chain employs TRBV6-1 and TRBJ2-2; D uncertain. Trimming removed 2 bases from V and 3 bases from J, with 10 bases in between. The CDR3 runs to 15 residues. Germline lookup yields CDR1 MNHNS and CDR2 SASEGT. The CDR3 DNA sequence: TGTGCCAGCAGTGAATCTGTTGGATACACCGGGGAGCTGTTTTTT. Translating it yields CASSESVGYTGELFF.

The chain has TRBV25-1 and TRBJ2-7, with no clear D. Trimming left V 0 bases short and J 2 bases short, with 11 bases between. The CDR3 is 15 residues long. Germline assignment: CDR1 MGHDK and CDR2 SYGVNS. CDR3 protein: CASSEYSLRAYEQYV. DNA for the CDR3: TGTGCCAGCAGTGAATATTCGTTAAGGGCCTACGAGCAGTACGTC.